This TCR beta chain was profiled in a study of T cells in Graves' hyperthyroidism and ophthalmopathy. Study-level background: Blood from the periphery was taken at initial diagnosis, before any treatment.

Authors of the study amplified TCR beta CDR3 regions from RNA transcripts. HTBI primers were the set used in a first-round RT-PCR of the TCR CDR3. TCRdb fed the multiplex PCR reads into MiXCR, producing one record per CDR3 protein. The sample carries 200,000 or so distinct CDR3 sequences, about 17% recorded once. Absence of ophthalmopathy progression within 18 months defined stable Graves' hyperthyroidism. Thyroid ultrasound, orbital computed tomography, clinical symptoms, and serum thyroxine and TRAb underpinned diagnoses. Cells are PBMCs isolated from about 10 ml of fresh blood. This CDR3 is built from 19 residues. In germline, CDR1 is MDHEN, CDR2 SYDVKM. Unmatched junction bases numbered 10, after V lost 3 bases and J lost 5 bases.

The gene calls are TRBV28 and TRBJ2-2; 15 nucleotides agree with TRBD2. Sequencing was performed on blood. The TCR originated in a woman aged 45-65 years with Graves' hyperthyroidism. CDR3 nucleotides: TGTGCCAGCAGTTTCCTGGGACTAGCGGGAGGTTCGAGGACCGGGGAGCTGTTTTTT. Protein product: CASSFLGLAGGSRTGELFF.